This TCR beta chain derives from a study of blood T cell repertoires in COVID-19. About the study: T cells, B-cell-depleted T cells, or PBMCs supplied cDNA or gDNA.

The method was immunoSEQ multiplex PCR; TCRdb's version includes in-frame clones alone and lacks a portion of them. The sample yields 200,000 to 300,000 clones, around 80% seen once. The germline V gene encodes CDR1 MDHEN and CDR2 SYDVKM. V lost 7 bases and J 1 base, leaving 4 bases between the germline ends. This CDR3 has 11 residues. This clone was found a few times. The clonotype comes from a human donor in a cohort sampled during active COVID-19. Material: peripheral blood. This chain joins TRBV28 and TRBJ1-1; D gene unclear. The CDR3 DNA reads as TGTGCCAGCACAGGGAACACTGAAGCTTTCTTT. It codes for CASTGNTEAFF.